Listed below are T cell receptor beta chains from one sample, sequenced in a study of cytomegalovirus exposure and HLA in healthy donors. TCRdb keeps only in-frame clones here, not all; method: immunoSEQ multiplex PCR. The listing contains about 170,000 clones. The sequenced material came from PBMCs. The receptor set was obtained from a woman aged 18 to 35 in good health and CMV-seropositive. Each CDR3 is given without its conserved first and last residue. D genes are given only for firm matches.

V: TRBV6-5
D: NA
J: TRBJ2-5
CDR3: ASSEGETQY

V: TRBV15
D: TRBD1
J: TRBJ2-5
CDR3: ATSRGLPGQGKETQY

V: TRBV5-1
D: NA
J: TRBJ2-3
CDR3: ASTTSTDTQY

V: TRBV5-1
D: NA
J: TRBJ2-7
CDR3: ASSLDADNSYEQY

V: TRBV14
D: TRBD1
J: TRBJ2-7
CDR3: ASSAGTGGQGGY

V: TRBV29-1
D: NA
J: TRBJ2-2
CDR3: SVEAETPTGELF

V: TRBV7-9
D: TRBD1
J: TRBJ1-1
CDR3: ASSLGGYRGTEAF

V: TRBV6-1
D: TRBD1
J: TRBJ2-7
CDR3: ASKREQGPGEQY

V: TRBV10-2
D: NA
J: TRBJ2-5
CDR3: ASSGLSGETQY

V: TRBV9
D: NA
J: TRBJ2-5
CDR3: ASSVGRGGFETQY

V: TRBV6-6
D: NA
J: TRBJ1-1
CDR3: ASSSRGMNTEAF

V: TRBV2
D: TRBD1
J: TRBJ1-1
CDR3: ASSDPGQMNTEAF

V: TRBV6-1
D: TRBD1
J: TRBJ2-2
CDR3: ASSVILTGESYTGELF

V: TRBV11-3
D: NA
J: TRBJ1-3
CDR3: ASSLVFGEIPSLGNTIY

V: TRBV7-2
D: TRBD2
J: TRBJ2-7
CDR3: ASSLGTAWRGGRNEQY

V: TRBV6-5
D: NA
J: TRBJ2-3
CDR3: ASSYTGTSTDTQY

V: TRBV7-2
D: TRBD1
J: TRBJ1-2
CDR3: ASSLEGTGPYGYT

V: TRBV18
D: TRBD1
J: TRBJ1-4
CDR3: ASSPRLEGQGGEKLF

V: TRBV19
D: TRBD1
J: TRBJ1-2
CDR3: ASSLRTGANYGYT

V: TRBV5-5
D: TRBD1
J: TRBJ2-7
CDR3: ASSNPGGAWGEQY

V: TRBV5-1
D: NA
J: NA
CDR3: ASSLQVNEQY

V: TRBV7-8
D: TRBD1
J: TRBJ2-7
CDR3: ASSLVGQFYEQY

V: TRBV7-2
D: NA
J: TRBJ1-2
CDR3: ASSLGGRGSNYGYT

V: TRBV6-6
D: TRBD2
J: TRBJ2-7
CDR3: ASSYSRGSGYEQY

V: TRBV9
D: NA
J: TRBJ1-3
CDR3: ASSAPGNTIY

V: TRBV5-1
D: NA
J: TRBJ1-4
CDR3: ASSLAGDEKLF

V: TRBV19
D: NA
J: TRBJ2-7
CDR3: ASSIETGTVEQY

V: TRBV6-1
D: NA
J: TRBJ1-2
CDR3: ASSGSTAVYGYT

V: TRBV27
D: NA
J: TRBJ1-1
CDR3: ASSHLTDITEAF

V: TRBV10-3
D: TRBD2
J: TRBJ2-7
CDR3: AISGGSYEQY

V: TRBV5-6
D: TRBD1
J: TRBJ2-2
CDR3: ASRPLGQGNTGELF

V: TRBV11-2
D: TRBD2
J: TRBJ2-7
CDR3: ASSLASGTYEQY

V: TRBV7-7
D: NA
J: TRBJ2-2
CDR3: ASSPGNTGELF

V: TRBV11-1
D: NA
J: TRBJ1-2
CDR3: ASSLFLAGKNYGYT

V: TRBV5-1
D: NA
J: TRBJ2-1
CDR3: ASSLLISGSNYEQF

V: TRBV5-4
D: NA
J: TRBJ1-5
CDR3: ASSLMGAKQPQH

V: TRBV27
D: NA
J: TRBJ1-6
CDR3: ASSLSGGLENSPLH

V: TRBV2
D: TRBD1
J: TRBJ1-4
CDR3: ASSDRGPEKLF

V: TRBV5-4
D: NA
J: TRBJ1-6
CDR3: ASSLDNSPLH

V: TRBV6-5
D: NA
J: TRBJ2-1
CDR3: ASSLLSGDYNEQF

V: TRBV7-9
D: TRBD2
J: TRBJ2-7
CDR3: ASRPDSGVYEQY

V: TRBV5-1
D: NA
J: TRBJ1-1
CDR3: ASSLERGVNTEAF

V: TRBV7-9
D: NA
J: TRBJ1-4
CDR3: ASILPGDEKLF

V: TRBV13
D: TRBD1
J: TRBJ2-6
CDR3: ASSLLVPPGQGDLGANVLT

V: TRBV30
D: TRBD2
J: TRBJ2-5
CDR3: AWSARLAGEETQY

V: TRBV9
D: TRBD2
J: TRBJ2-1
CDR3: ASSPPAGASYNEQF

V: TRBV30
D: TRBD1
J: TRBJ1-1
CDR3: ILTGGFGEAF

V: TRBV5-5
D: TRBD1
J: TRBJ1-4
CDR3: ASSPSGTGDEKLF

V: TRBV10-3
D: TRBD1
J: TRBJ1-1
CDR3: ATKPDRTGANTEAF

V: TRBV15
D: NA
J: TRBJ1-3
CDR3: ATSRDLGSSGNTIY

V: TRBV30
D: NA
J: TRBJ2-3
CDR3: AWSLGVGTDTQY

V: TRBV5-1
D: TRBD2
J: TRBJ2-1
CDR3: ASSFTGTSYNEQF

V: TRBV19
D: NA
J: TRBJ1-2
CDR3: ASSTKGTPPVSGYT

V: TRBV29-1
D: TRBD2
J: TRBJ2-1
CDR3: SVDPPRPGTISGRPLSNEQF

V: TRBV13
D: NA
J: TRBJ2-1
CDR3: ASASGFNEQF

V: TRBV27
D: NA
J: TRBJ1-3
CDR3: ASSVTGSSGNTIY

V: TRBV5-6
D: TRBD1
J: TRBJ1-2
CDR3: ASSKGQGMGGYT

V: TRBV12-2
D: NA
J: TRBJ1-2
CDR3: ASRLESVNYGYT

V: TRBV28
D: TRBD1
J: TRBJ1-5
CDR3: ASSHGGQGLYQPQH